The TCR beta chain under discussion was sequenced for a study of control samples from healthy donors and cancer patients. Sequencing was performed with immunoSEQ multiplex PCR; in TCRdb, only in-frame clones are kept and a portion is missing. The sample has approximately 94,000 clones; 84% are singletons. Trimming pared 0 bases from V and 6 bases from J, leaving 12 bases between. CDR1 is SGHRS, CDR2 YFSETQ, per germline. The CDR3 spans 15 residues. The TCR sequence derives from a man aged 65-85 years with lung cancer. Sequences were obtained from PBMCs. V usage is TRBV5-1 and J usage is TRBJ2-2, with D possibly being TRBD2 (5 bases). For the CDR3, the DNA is TGCGCCAGCAGCTTGGCGGCCGGGGTGGCCGGGGAGCTGTTTTTT. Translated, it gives CASSLAAGVAGELFF.